This T cell receptor (beta chain) was identified in a study of graft-versus-host responses after intestinal transplantation. About the study: Grafts were multivisceral, liver-intestinal, or isolated intestinal. All recipients got anti-thymocyte globulin induction, then tacrolimus and steroids for 2 to 4 years.

This clone appeared a single time. Its antigen is still unknown. The CDR3 covers 14 residues. Trimming at V came to 1 base and at J to 6 bases, leaving 5 bases not matched to a gene. Germline V lookup: CDR1 SGHVS, CDR2 FNYEAQ. Measured with immunoSEQ multiplex PCR; TCRdb has only the in-frame clones, and not every one. The sample yields approximately 82,000 clones, approximately 95% seen once. Overall study findings and caveats: Some GvH clones appeared in ileal mucosa or blood before recipient bone marrow.

The rearrangement joins TRBV7-6 to TRBJ2-7, with 8 nucleotides matching TRBD1. This specimen was unstimulated CD8+ T cells sorted from spleen or lymph node cells, taken before transplant. The receptor was isolated from a human donor who was the organ donor for an intestinal transplant. The DNA of the CDR3 is TGTGCCAGCAGCTTAGGAGGACAGGGCCGCGAGCAGTACTTC. Amino acids: CASSLGGQGREQYF.